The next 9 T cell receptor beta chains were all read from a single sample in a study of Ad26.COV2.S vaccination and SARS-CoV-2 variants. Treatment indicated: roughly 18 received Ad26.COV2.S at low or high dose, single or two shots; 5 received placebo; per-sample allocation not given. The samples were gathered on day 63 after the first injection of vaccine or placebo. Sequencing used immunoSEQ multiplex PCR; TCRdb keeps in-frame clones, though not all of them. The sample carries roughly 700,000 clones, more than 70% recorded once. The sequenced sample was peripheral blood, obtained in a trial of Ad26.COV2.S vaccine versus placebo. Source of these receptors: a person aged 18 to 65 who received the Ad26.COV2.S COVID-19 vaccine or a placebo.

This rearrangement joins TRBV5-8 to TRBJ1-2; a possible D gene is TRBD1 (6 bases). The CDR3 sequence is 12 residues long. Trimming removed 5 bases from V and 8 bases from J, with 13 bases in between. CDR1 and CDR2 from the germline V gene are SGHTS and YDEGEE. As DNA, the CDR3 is TGTGCCAGCAGTTGGTTCAGGGGCGGCTACACCTTC. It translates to CASSWFRGGYTF.

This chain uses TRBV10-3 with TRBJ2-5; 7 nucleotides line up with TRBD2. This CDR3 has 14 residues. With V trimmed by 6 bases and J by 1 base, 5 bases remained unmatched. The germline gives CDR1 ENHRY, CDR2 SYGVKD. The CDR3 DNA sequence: TGTGCCATCAGCGAGCGGGACCTCCAAGAGACCCAGTACTTC. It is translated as CAISERDLQETQYF.

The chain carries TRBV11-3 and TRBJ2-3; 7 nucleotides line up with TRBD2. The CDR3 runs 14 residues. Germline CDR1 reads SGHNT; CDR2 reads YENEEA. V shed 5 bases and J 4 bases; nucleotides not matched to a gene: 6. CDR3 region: CASSPLGGPDTQYF. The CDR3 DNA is TGTGCCAGCAGCCCACTGGGAGGGCCAGATACGCAGTATTTT.

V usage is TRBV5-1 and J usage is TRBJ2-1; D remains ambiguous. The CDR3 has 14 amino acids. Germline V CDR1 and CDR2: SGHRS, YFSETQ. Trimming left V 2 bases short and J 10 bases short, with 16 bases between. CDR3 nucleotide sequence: TGCGCCAGCAGCTTTAACTCTGGCTTGGGGGAGCAGTTCTTC. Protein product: CASSFNSGLGEQFF.

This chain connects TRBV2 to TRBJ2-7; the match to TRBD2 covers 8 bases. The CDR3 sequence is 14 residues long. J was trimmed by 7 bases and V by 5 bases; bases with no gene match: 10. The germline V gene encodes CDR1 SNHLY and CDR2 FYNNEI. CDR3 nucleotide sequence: TGTGCCAGCAGTCCCGCGGGGGGCTGGTCTGAGCAGTACTTC. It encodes CASSPAGGWSEQYF.

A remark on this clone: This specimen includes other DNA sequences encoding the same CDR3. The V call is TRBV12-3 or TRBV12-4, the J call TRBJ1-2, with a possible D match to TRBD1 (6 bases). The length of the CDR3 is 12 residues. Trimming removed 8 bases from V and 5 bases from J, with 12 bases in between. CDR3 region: CASSQGRYGYTF. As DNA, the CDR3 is TGTGCCAGCTCCCAGGGGAGGTATGGCTACACCTTC.

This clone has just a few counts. DNA of the CDR3: TGTGCCACCGCCACAGGGACTTACACCGGGGAGCTGTTTTTT. Its protein is CATATGTYTGELFF. This chain joins TRBV5-6 and TRBJ2-2, with D perhaps given as TRBD1 or TRBD2 (6 bases each). The length of the CDR3 is 14 residues. The V and J ends lost 9 bases and 3 bases respectively, with 15 bases between them. CDR1 is SGHDT, CDR2 YYEEEE, per germline. The entire variable domain, with the rest obtained from reference TRBV5-6 and TRBJ2-2, is as follows: DAGVTQSPTHLIKTRGQQVTLRCSPKSGHDTVSWYQQALGQGPQFIFQYYEEEERQRGNFPDRFSGHQFPNYSSELNVNALLLGDSALYLCATATGTYTGELFFGEGSRLTVL.

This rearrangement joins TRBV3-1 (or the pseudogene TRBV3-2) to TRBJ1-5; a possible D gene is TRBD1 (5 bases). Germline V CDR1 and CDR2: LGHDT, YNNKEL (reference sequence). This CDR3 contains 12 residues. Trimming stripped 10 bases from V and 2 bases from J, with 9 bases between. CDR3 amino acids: CATGTGNQPQHF. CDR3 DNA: TGTGCCACCGGGACGGGCAATCAGCCCCAGCATTTT.

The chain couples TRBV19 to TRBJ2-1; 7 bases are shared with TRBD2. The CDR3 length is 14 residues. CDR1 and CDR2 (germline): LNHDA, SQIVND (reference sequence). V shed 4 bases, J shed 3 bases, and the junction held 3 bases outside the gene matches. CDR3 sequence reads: CASSRLADYNEQFF. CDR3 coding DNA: TGTGCCAGTAGTAGGCTAGCGGACTACAATGAGCAGTTCTTC.